The T cell receptor (beta chain) under discussion was sequenced for a study of T-cell memory formation after mild COVID-19. Across the whole study: Clusters of TCRs were largely donor specific. Study-wide results and caveats: CD4+ contracting clones lay mainly in CM and EM, CD8+ ones in EMRA.

V was pared by 2 bases and J by 6 bases, with 10 bases between. The CDR3 sequence is 14 residues long. The germline V gene has CDR1 SGHVS and CDR2 FNYEAQ. TCRdb processed the 5' RACE reads anew with MiXCR; each CDR3 protein has one entry. Of fewer than 400,000 distinct CDR3 sequences in the sample, 10% to 15% were seen once. Concerning this clonotype: The antigen is not known.

This TCR was recovered from a man aged 18 to 35 who had mild COVID-19 (a few samples of this study predate the infection). Cell type and time point are not known. The sequenced material came from PBMCs or a T cell subset sorted from them (not recorded which). The rearrangement uses TRBV7-6 and TRBJ2-2; D ambiguous. CDR3 protein: CASSLWSGPGELFF. For the CDR3, the DNA is TGTGCCAGCAGCTTATGGTCCGGACCCGGGGAGCTGTTTTTT. The full variable domain, its missing parts supplied by reference TRBV7-6 and TRBJ2-2, is GAGVSQSPRYKVTKRGQDVALRCDPISGHVSLYWYRQALGQGPEFLTYFNYEAQQDKSGLPNDRFSAERPEGSISTLTIQRTEQRDSAMYRCASSLWSGPGELFFGEGSRLTVL.